The subject of this entry is one TCR beta chain. This entry is derived from a study of blood T cell repertoires in COVID-19. Study-wide background: From T cells, B-cell-depleted T cells, or PBMCs came the material, which was cDNA or gDNA.

Participants spanned ages about 18 to 95 years and resided in fewer than 30 US areas. Donors were grouped by their self-reported clinical history. V lost 4 bases to trimming and J lost 13 bases; unmatched junction nucleotides: 10. Germline V gene lookup returns CDR1 MNHEY and CDR2 SVGAGI. CDR3 length: 15 amino acids. In the authors' workflow: Amplification with reference gene primers provided the estimates of nucleated cell counts. The data were produced by immunoSEQ multiplex PCR, yet TCRdb's version contains in-frame clones alone and is incomplete. The V and J calls and clone size are taken from that table; D and trimming were inferred from the DNA. The sample lists roughly 250,000 clones, 85% to 90% occurring once.

V usage is TRBV6-5 and J usage is TRBJ2-4; 13 bases align to TRBD2. The source of this sequence is a woman aged 50 to 60 who had recovered from COVID-19. The material sequenced was PBMCs or T cells enriched from blood (not recorded which). CDR3 residues: CASSSTQGLAGLQYF. Here the CDR3 DNA reads TGTGCCAGCAGTTCCACACAGGGACTAGCGGGATTACAGTACTTC.